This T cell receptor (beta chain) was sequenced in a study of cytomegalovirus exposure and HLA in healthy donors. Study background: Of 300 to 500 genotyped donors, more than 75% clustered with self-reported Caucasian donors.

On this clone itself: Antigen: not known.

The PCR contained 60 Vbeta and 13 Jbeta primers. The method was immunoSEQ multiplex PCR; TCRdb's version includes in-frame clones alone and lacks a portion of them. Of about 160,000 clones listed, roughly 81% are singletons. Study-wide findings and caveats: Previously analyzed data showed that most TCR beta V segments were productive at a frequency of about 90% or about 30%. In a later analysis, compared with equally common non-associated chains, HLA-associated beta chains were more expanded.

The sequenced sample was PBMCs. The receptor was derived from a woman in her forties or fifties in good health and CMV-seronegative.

CDR3 amino acids: CASNEDGGGADTQYF. CDR3 DNA sequence: TGTGCCAGCAACGAGGATGGCGGGGGTGCAGATACGCAGTATTTT. The rearrangement joins TRBV6-1 to TRBJ2-3; 7 nucleotides line up with TRBD2. The CDR3 is 15 residues long. V lost 7 bases to trimming and J lost 4 bases; unmatched junction nucleotides: 11. Germline V CDR1 and CDR2: MNHNS, SASEGT.